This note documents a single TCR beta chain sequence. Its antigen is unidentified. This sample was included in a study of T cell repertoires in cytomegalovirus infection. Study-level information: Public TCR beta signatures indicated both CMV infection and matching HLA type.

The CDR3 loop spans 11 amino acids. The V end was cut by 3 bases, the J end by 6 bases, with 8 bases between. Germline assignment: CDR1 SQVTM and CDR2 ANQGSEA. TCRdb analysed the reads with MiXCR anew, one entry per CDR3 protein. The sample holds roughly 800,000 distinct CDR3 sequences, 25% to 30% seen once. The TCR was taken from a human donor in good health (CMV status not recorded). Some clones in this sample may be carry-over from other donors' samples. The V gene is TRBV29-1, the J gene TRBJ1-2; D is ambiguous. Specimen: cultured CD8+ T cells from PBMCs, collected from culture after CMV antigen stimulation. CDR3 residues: CSVEEADGYTF. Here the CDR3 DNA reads TGCAGCGTTGAGGAAGCCGATGGCTACACCTTC. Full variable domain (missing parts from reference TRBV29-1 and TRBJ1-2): SAVISQKPSRDICQRGTSLTIQCQVDSQVTMMFWYRQQPGQSLTLIATANQGSEATYESGFVIDKFPISRPNLTFSTLTVSNMSPEDSSIYLCSVEEADGYTFGSGTRLTVV.